Listed below are T cell receptor beta chains from one sample, sequenced in a study of shared clonotypes between healthy human individuals. Method: immunoSEQ multiplex PCR; TCRdb's copy keeps in-frame clones and lacks some. This table has almost 750,000 clones, 72% appearing once. Sequencing input: memory CD4+ T cells sorted from blood. These receptor sequences come from a woman between 25 and 40 years old in good health. The CDR3 runs from the conserved cysteine through the conserved F or W. The D gene is left open where the match is weak. Size values are once, few and many counts, or a class for expanded clones, and some rows have none.

j_call: TRBJ1-5
v_call: TRBV5-1
d_call: TRBD1
clone_size: once
cdr3_aa: CASSPEGAGKPQHF
cdr3_nt: TGCGCCAGCAGCCCGGAGGGGGCAGGGAAGCCCCAGCATTTT

j_call: TRBJ1-2
v_call: TRBV28
d_call: -
clone_size: -
cdr3_aa: CASSLRTNYGYTF
cdr3_nt: TGTGCCAGCAGTTTAAGGACTAACTATGGCTACACCTTC

j_call: TRBJ2-7
v_call: TRBV4-1
d_call: TRBD2
clone_size: -
cdr3_aa: CASSQVKASGSYEQYF
cdr3_nt: TGCGCCAGCAGCCAAGTTAAGGCTAGCGGGAGTTACGAGCAGTACTTC

j_call: TRBJ2-7
v_call: TRBV19
d_call: TRBD2
clone_size: -
cdr3_aa: CASSIGRLAGGPGAEQYF
cdr3_nt: TGTGCCAGTAGTATCGGAAGGCTAGCGGGAGGTCCTGGGGCCGAGCAGTACTTC

j_call: TRBJ2-3
v_call: TRBV5-4
d_call: -
clone_size: -
cdr3_aa: CASGSADTQYF
cdr3_nt: TGTGCCAGCGGGTCGGCAGATACGCAGTATTTT

j_call: TRBJ1-1
v_call: TRBV5-1
d_call: -
clone_size: once
cdr3_aa: CASSSAYRGTGTEAFF
cdr3_nt: TGCGCCAGCAGCTCCGCATATAGAGGTACCGGGACTGAAGCTTTCTTT

j_call: TRBJ2-2
v_call: TRBV19
d_call: -
clone_size: -
cdr3_aa: CASSIGWVRTNTGELFF
cdr3_nt: TGTGCCAGTAGTATAGGGTGGGTACGGACGAACACCGGGGAGCTGTTTTTT

j_call: TRBJ2-1
v_call: TRBV29-1
d_call: TRBD1
clone_size: -
cdr3_aa: CSVPGQGQGSSYNEQFF
cdr3_nt: TGCAGCGTTCCGGGACAGGGTCAAGGGAGCTCCTACAATGAGCAGTTCTTC

j_call: TRBJ1-5
v_call: TRBV7-2
d_call: TRBD1
clone_size: -
cdr3_aa: CASSPTGGTGSGYPQHF
cdr3_nt: TGTGCCAGCAGCCCAACGGGGGGGACAGGGAGCGGATACCCCCAGCATTTT

j_call: TRBJ2-2
v_call: TRBV7-8
d_call: TRBD2
clone_size: -
cdr3_aa: CASSRIAGANTGELFF
cdr3_nt: TGTGCCAGCAGCCGAATAGCGGGAGCGAACACCGGGGAGCTGTTTTTT

j_call: TRBJ2-7
v_call: TRBV28
d_call: TRBD2
clone_size: -
cdr3_aa: CASAGGAGPYEQYF
cdr3_nt: TGTGCCAGCGCGGGAGGGGCGGGCCCCTACGAGCAGTACTTC

j_call: TRBJ1-2
v_call: TRBV28
d_call: -
clone_size: -
cdr3_aa: CASQGQLYGYTF
cdr3_nt: TGTGCCAGCCAAGGACAGCTCTATGGCTACACCTTC

j_call: TRBJ2-5
v_call: TRBV4-1
d_call: -
clone_size: -
cdr3_aa: CASSQSPQETQYF
cdr3_nt: TGCGCCAGCAGCCAATCCCCACAAGAGACCCAGTACTTC

j_call: TRBJ1-2
v_call: TRBV5-6
d_call: -
clone_size: once
cdr3_aa: CASSFTGGGYTF
cdr3_nt: TGTGCCAGCAGCTTTACAGGTGGTGGCTACACCTTC

j_call: TRBJ2-1
v_call: TRBV27
d_call: TRBD2
clone_size: -
cdr3_aa: CASRPLTSGTYNEQFF
cdr3_nt: TGTGCCAGCAGACCTTTGACTAGCGGGACCTACAATGAGCAGTTCTTC

j_call: TRBJ1-6
v_call: TRBV4-1
d_call: -
clone_size: -
cdr3_aa: CASSQDLRGSSYNSPLHF
cdr3_nt: TGCGCCAGCAGCCAAGATCTCCGGGGAAGCTCCTATAATTCACCCCTCCACTTT

j_call: TRBJ2-7
v_call: TRBV7-9
d_call: TRBD2
clone_size: -
cdr3_aa: CASSQAHPGTTDKQYF
cdr3_nt: TGTGCCAGCAGCCAGGCTCATCCAGGGACTACGGACAAGCAGTACTTC

j_call: TRBJ2-3
v_call: TRBV7-9
d_call: -
clone_size: -
cdr3_aa: CASSPYRETDTQYF
cdr3_nt: TGTGCCAGCAGCCCCTACAGGGAGACAGATACGCAGTATTTT

j_call: TRBJ1-4
v_call: TRBV13
d_call: -
clone_size: -
cdr3_aa: CASSLYTSAGNEKLFF
cdr3_nt: TGTGCCAGCAGCTTATATACCAGTGCGGGAAATGAAAAACTGTTTTTT

j_call: TRBJ2-5
v_call: TRBV28
d_call: -
clone_size: -
cdr3_aa: CASSLPGGAQYF
cdr3_nt: TGTGCCAGCAGTTTACCCGGCGGGGCCCAGTACTTC

j_call: TRBJ2-2
v_call: TRBV5-1
d_call: TRBD2
clone_size: -
cdr3_aa: CASSSGLAGNTGELFF
cdr3_nt: TGCGCCAGCAGCTCGGGACTAGCGGGAAACACCGGGGAGCTGTTTTTT

j_call: TRBJ1-1
v_call: TRBV13
d_call: TRBD1
clone_size: -
cdr3_aa: CASSSRDRPRNTEAFF
cdr3_nt: TGTGCCAGCAGCTCACGGGACAGGCCTAGGAACACTGAAGCTTTCTTT

j_call: TRBJ2-7
v_call: TRBV6-4
d_call: -
clone_size: -
cdr3_aa: CASSPITYTGTIDYEQYF
cdr3_nt: TGTGCCAGCAGCCCCATAACGTATACCGGGACGATAGACTACGAGCAGTACTTC

j_call: TRBJ2-3
v_call: TRBV18
d_call: -
clone_size: few
cdr3_aa: CASSPGITDTDTQYF
cdr3_nt: TGTGCCAGCTCACCAGGCATAACCGACACAGATACGCAGTATTTT

j_call: TRBJ2-5
v_call: TRBV18
d_call: TRBD1
clone_size: -
cdr3_aa: CASSEDRGSWETQYF
cdr3_nt: TGTGCCAGCTCAGAGGACAGGGGGTCGTGGGAGACCCAGTACTTC

j_call: TRBJ2-7
v_call: TRBV5-8
d_call: -
clone_size: -
cdr3_aa: CASSLVTESYEQYF
cdr3_nt: TGTGCCAGCAGCTTGGTAACAGAAAGCTACGAGCAGTACTTC

j_call: TRBJ2-7
v_call: TRBV12-2
d_call: -
clone_size: -
cdr3_aa: CASRLALVGAGGPRSEQYF
cdr3_nt: TGTGCAAGTCGCTTAGCTTTGGTAGGGGCGGGAGGGCCTAGATCCGAGCAGTACTTC